The present T cell receptor beta chain was sequenced within a study of T cells in Graves' hyperthyroidism and ophthalmopathy. Study-wide results and limits: Separation of ophthalmopathy from stable hyperthyroidism was achieved by a 13 V-J model.

Over 18 months, lack of ophthalmopathy progression marked Graves' hyperthyroidism as stable. Trimming pared 4 bases from V and 9 bases from J, leaving 10 bases between. Germline loops: CDR1 LGHDT, CDR2 YNNKEL (reference sequence). The CDR3 is made up of 12 amino acids. It was RNA transcripts that yielded the amplified TCR beta CDR3 regions. First-round RT-PCR targeting the TCR CDR3 was performed with the HTBI primer set. TCRdb passed the multiplex PCR reads through MiXCR, listing each CDR3 protein once. The repertoire holds hundreds of thousands of distinct CDR3 sequences, with 15% to 20% as singletons. This clonotype showed up just a few times. Its antigen is currently unknown.

The chain combines TRBV3-1 with TRBJ2-1; D is unclear. The sample consisted of blood. This TCR was sampled from a woman in her 30s with Graves' hyperthyroidism. CDR3 DNA: TGTGCCAGCAGCCTGTTATGGGCTGAGCAGTTCTTC. It translates to CASSLLWAEQFF.